The count of the clone carrying this T cell receptor beta chain is one. Antigen unknown. The sample comes from a study of Siglec-9 on CD8 T cells in melanoma. This CDR3 has 15 residues. Germline V gives CDR1 SQVTM, CDR2 ANQGSEA. Trimming stripped 1 base from V and 8 bases from J, with 20 bases between. Measured with immunoSEQ multiplex PCR; TCRdb has only the in-frame clones, and not every one. Of about 36,000 clones in the sample, more than 65% are singletons; the top ten hold more than 1.5%. The study, taken as a whole, reports: In melanoma tumors, a Siglec-9-marked effector memory CD8+ subset reportedly appeared to accumulate.

The rearrangement links TRBV29-1 to TRBJ1-1; tentatively, D is TRBD1 (6 bases). Sequencing input: Siglec-9- CD8+ T cells sorted from blood. The receptor's source is a human donor in good health. The CDR3 DNA is TGCAGCGTTGAAGGTGGGACACTCAAGAGCCTAGAAGCTTTCTTT. Protein product: CSVEGGTLKSLEAFF.